The sequence of this T cell receptor (beta chain) was determined in a study of CD8 T cells in ankylosing spondylitis (dated by TCRdb to the late 2010s). With respect to the entire study: The study profiled T cell receptor beta repertoires in healthy donors and ankylosing spondylitis patients to find disease-linked TCR variants. The full study cohort was made up of about 24 ankylosing spondylitis patients and some 100 healthy donors. Peripheral blood was sampled, and synovial fluid was additionally collected from ankylosing spondylitis patients. What the authors observed across the whole study: Blood from ankylosing spondylitis patients appeared to be characterized by a TCR beta motif composed of 7 to 9 highly homologous amino acid variants. Significant enrichment of the disease-linked clones was reported in matched synovial fluid samples from ankylosing spondylitis patients. A CD8+ phenotype was shown by the disease-linked clones, which were found at relatively low frequencies in peripheral blood. Some motif variants were previously reported in synovial fluid and blood of reactive arthritis patients, suggesting common disease-initiation mechanisms.

This clonotype was seen many times. The target of this receptor is not known. Base-call qualities are not available, and no considerably larger clone is one nucleotide away. TCRdb records Illumina HiSeq 2500 as the sequencer. Quantitative 5'-RACE with molecular barcodes was used to prepare TCR beta libraries. The published analysis was carried out like this. A new computational method, built on a probabilistic model of VDJ rearrangement, was used to identify disease-linked TCR variants. Through fastp at Q25 and MiXCR, TCRdb rebuilt clones from the public reads, retaining in-frame beta chains. One record per CDR3 amino acid sequence lists the most common genes and DNA. The V and J calls follow TCRdb's processing rather than the paper's. The sample table records some 220,000 distinct CDR3 sequences; about 7% of these occur just once. The ten most abundant clones make up about 14% of the sample. CDR1 MDHEN and CDR2 SYDVKM are derived from the germline V gene. V loses 4 bases of germline sequence and J loses 5 bases, and the interval between the two ends is 15 bases. The CDR3 contains 14 residues, cysteine and phenylalanine counted. Only the CDR3 part of the read is kept: 42 bases, read in frame from the first base.

The TCR was taken from a male donor with ankylosing spondylitis. The rearrangement joined TRBV28 to TRBJ2-7; the D gene is perhaps TRBD1, from 7 matching bases. Sequenced: blood, either unsorted or a sorted T cell fraction (not recorded which). The CDR3 reads as follows: CASSSMTGRHEQYF. The sequenced DNA: TGTGCCAGCAGTTCGATGACAGGGAGGCACGAGCAGTACTTC.